This is a list of T cell receptor beta chains from one sample in a study of cytomegalovirus exposure and HLA in healthy donors. Repertoires were generated with immunoSEQ multiplex PCR, while TCRdb's copy carries only in-frame clones and drops some. Of fewer than 200,000 clones listed, about 88% are singletons. Sequenced material: PBMCs. The receptors originated from a man aged 25 to 40 in good health and CMV-seropositive. Both conserved end residues are part of each CDR3. Fields, in order: V gene, CDR3 protein.

>TRBV7-3
CASSFKIEQGASGELFF
>TRBV29-1
CSVEDEGGATNEKLFF
>TRBV5-5
CAGSQTGTAFSGANVLTF
>TRBV9
CASSKTGVVYNEQFF
>TRBV11-3
CASSWTGYNTGELFF
>TRBV30
CAWSVLMGAGARTGELFF
>TRBV7-9
CSSSLEWGAGANVLTF
>TRBV27
CASSLGIAGVQEQFF
>TRBV27
CASRLGGTEAFF
>TRBV7-6
CASSSTWASSSGELFF
>TRBV7-6
CASSLALTGADTQYF
>TRBV30
CAWLPGLAGTDEQYF
>TRBV7-2
CASTPGQGTVPKNIQYF
>TRBV19
CASSILKVTRAGELFF
>TRBV11-2
CASSLDLGGPQHF
>TRBV6-5
CASSYMTGATEAFF
>TRBV4-2
CASSQDSGRASGELFF
>TRBV4-3
CASSQFRGQETQYF
>TRBV10-3
CATYPRGEISGSYEQYF
>TRBV9
CASSVAATSGSTDTQYF
>TRBV7-9
CSSSGRQGGDEKLFF
>TRBV4-3
CASSQDWRATDTQYF
>TRBV6-5
CASSYDSSYTEAFF
>TRBV9
CASSVEGTGDYNEQFF
>TRBV9
CASSEGGSGNTIYF
>TRBV9
CASSWEASGWNGYTF
>TRBV27
CASSAQTGVNYGYTF